This T cell receptor beta chain was sequenced during a study of blood T cell repertoires in COVID-19. The repertoire was sequenced with immunoSEQ multiplex PCR; TCRdb's copy has only in-frame clones and lacks some. The repertoire holds 60,000 to 75,000 clones, with 88% as singletons. The source material was peripheral blood. The clonotype originates from a human donor in a cohort sampled during active COVID-19.

CDR3 protein: CASSRAFGTGVNTEAFF. The CDR3, as DNA: TGTGCCAGCAGCCGCGCCTTTGGGACGGGGGTTAACACTGAAGCTTTCTTT. This rearrangement joins TRBV7-9 to TRBJ1-1, with D perhaps TRBD1 (5 bases). The germline gives CDR1 SEHNR, CDR2 FQNEAQ (reference sequence). There are 17 residues in the CDR3. Trimming took off 5 bases at V and 2 bases at J, with 21 bases between the two ends.